The present T cell receptor beta chain was sequenced within a study of T-cell reconstitution after alpha-beta-depleted transplantation in children. Findings and limits, study-wide: High day-60 TCRbeta diversity in some patients came from surviving recipient T cells and thymic progenitors. One year after transplant, T-cell counts and diversity came mostly from newly produced T cells. Reportedly, only several hundred clones from non-depleted graft cells drove alpha-beta T-cell counts at about two months.

The CDR3 covers 15 residues. The ends were cut back, 6 bases at V and 3 bases at J, with 14 bases in the middle. As to this clonotype: Its antigen is unidentified.

Construction of the TCRbeta library involved unique molecular identifiers. TCRdb analysed the PCR reads with MiXCR anew, one entry per CDR3 protein. In the table there are approximately 47,000 distinct CDR3 sequences, 40% to 60% of which are singletons. The V call is TRBV12-3 or TRBV12-4, the J call TRBJ1-4, with D possibly matching TRBD1 (6 bases). This clonotype was obtained from a boy younger than two with SCID, due to receive a stem cell transplant. Sequencing used peripheral blood, obtained before TCRalphabeta/CD19-depleted stem cell transplant. The CDR3 coding sequence is TGTGCCAGCAGCCCCTACGACAGGTCTAATGAAAAACTGTTTTTT. It codes for CASSPYDRSNEKLFF.